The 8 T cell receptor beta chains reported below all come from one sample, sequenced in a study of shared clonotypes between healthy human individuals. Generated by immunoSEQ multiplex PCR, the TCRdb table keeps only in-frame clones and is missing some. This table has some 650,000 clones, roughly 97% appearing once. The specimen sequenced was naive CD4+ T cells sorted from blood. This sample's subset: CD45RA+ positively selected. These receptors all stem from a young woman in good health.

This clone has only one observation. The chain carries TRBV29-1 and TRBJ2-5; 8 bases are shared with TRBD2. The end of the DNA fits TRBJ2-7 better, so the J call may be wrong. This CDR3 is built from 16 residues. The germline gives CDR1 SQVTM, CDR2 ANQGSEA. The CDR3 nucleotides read TGCAGCGTTGCGGGCCTGTGGAGAGCGGGAGTAGACGAGCAGTACTTC. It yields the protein CSVAGLWRAGVDEQYF.

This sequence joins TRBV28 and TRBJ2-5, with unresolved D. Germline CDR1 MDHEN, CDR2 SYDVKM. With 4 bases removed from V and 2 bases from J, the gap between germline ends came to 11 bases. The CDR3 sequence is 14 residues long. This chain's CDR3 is CASSSQPSQETQYF. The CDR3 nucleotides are TGTGCCAGCAGTTCCCAACCGTCTCAAGAGACCCAGTACTTC. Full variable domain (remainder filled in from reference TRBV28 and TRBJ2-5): DVKVTQSSRYLVKRTGEKVFLECVQDMDHENMFWYRQDPGLGLRLIYFSYDVKMKEKGDIPEGYSVSREKKERFSLILESASTNQTSMYLCASSSQPSQETQYFGPGTRLLVL.

The chain's CDR3 is CASSSPREQFF. The CDR3 DNA is TGTGCCAGCAGTTCCCCTCGAGAGCAGTTCTTC. V usage is TRBV28 and J usage is TRBJ2-1; D not resolved. The CDR3 sequence is 11 residues long. V gave up 4 bases and J gave up 10 bases, with 8 bases separating them. Germline V gives CDR1 MDHEN, CDR2 SYDVKM.

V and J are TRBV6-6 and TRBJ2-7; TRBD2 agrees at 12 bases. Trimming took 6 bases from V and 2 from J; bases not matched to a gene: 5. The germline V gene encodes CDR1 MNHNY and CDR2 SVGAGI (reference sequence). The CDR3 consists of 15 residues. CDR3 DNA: TGTGCCAGCAGACCGACTAGCGGGAGTACCTACGAGCAGTACTTC. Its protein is CASRPTSGSTYEQYF.

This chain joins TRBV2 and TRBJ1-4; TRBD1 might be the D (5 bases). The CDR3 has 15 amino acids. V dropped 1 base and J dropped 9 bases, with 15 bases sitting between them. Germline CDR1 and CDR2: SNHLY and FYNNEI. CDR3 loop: CASSEGMAGTQKLFF. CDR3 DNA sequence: TGTGCCAGCAGTGAAGGAATGGCAGGGACTCAAAAACTGTTTTTT. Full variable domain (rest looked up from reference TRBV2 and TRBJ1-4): EPEVTQTPSHQVTQMGQEVILRCVPISNHLYFYWYRQILGQKVEFLVSFYNNEISEKSEIFDDQFSVERPDGSNFTLKIRSTKLEDSAMYFCASSEGMAGTQKLFFGSGTQLSVL.

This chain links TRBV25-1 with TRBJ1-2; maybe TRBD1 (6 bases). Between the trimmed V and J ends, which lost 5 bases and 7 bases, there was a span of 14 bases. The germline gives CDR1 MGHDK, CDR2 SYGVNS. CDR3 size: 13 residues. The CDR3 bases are TGTGCCAGCAGTCCTGAGGGGGTTTCTGGCTACACCTTC. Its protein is CASSPEGVSGYTF.

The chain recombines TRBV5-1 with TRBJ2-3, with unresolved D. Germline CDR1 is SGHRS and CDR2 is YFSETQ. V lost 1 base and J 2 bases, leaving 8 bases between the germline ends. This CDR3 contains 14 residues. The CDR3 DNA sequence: TGCGCCAGCAGCTTGAGAACAGACACAGATACGCAGTATTTT. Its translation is CASSLRTDTDTQYF.

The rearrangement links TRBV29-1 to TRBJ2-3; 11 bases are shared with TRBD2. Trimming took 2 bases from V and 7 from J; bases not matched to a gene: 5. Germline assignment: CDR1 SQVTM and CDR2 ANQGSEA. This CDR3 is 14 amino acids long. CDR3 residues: CSVELASGGNTQYF. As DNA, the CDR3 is TGCAGCGTTGAATTGGCTAGCGGGGGGAATACGCAGTATTTT.